This T cell receptor beta chain was sequenced in a study of cytomegalovirus exposure and HLA in healthy donors. The PCR made use of 60 Vbeta and 13 Jbeta primers. The protocol was immunoSEQ multiplex PCR, while the TCRdb copy is restricted to in-frame clones and leaves out a portion. Seen here are 250,000 to 350,000 clones, roughly 70% observed once, and the top ten hold 2% to 2.5%. The donors comprised healthy bone marrow donors. Sequenced material: PBMCs. This receptor was taken from a female donor in good health and CMV-seronegative.

Here the CDR3 reads CASSQDSGGQETQYF. The CDR3 DNA sequence: TGCGCCAGCAGCCAAGATTCAGGAGGGCAAGAGACCCAGTACTTC. This chain joins TRBV4-1 and TRBJ2-5; a possible D gene is TRBD2 (6 bases). Per germline, CDR1 MGHRA and CDR2 YSYEKL. V lost 0 bases and J 2 bases, leaving 10 bases between the germline ends. The CDR3 extends over 15 amino acids.